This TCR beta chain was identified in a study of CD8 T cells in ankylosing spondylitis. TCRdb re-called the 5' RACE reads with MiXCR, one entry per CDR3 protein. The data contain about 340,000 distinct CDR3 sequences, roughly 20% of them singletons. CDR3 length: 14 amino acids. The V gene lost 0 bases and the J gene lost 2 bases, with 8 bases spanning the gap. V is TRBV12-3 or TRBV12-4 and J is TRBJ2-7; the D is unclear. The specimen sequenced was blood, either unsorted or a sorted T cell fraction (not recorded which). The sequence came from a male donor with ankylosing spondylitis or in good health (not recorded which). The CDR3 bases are TGTGCCAGCAGTTTAGCGCTGTTGGCCTACGAGCAGTACTTC. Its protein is CASSLALLAYEQYF.